Reported below is one T cell receptor (beta chain). Its antigen is unidentified. These data are taken from a study of PD-1 blockade in classical Hodgkin lymphoma. Time point defined: cycle 4 day 1 (C4D1), after about 6 weeks of nivolumab. Autologous stem cell transplantation was followed by relapse in every patient, and brentuximab vedotin exposure varied. Starting with thawed PBMCs, CD4+ T cells were purified by magnetic negative selection. Findings and limits, study-wide: Why repertoires differed is undefined; disease activity or prior therapy possibly contributed.

Repertoires were generated with immunoSEQ multiplex PCR, while TCRdb's copy carries only in-frame clones and drops some. Of over 25,000 clones detected, roughly nine tenths appear once; the ten largest clones hold more than 0.35%. Germline V gene sequence: CDR1 SEHNR, CDR2 FQNEAQ (reference sequence). The CDR3 runs to 14 residues. V lost 1 base and J lost 3; bases outside the gene matches: 1. The material was CD4+ T cells from blood, obtained before the fourth cycle of nivolumab. The TCR was taken from a human donor with classical Hodgkin lymphoma. The V gene is TRBV7-9, the J gene TRBJ2-7; 9 bases line up with TRBD1. In nucleotides, the CDR3 is TGTGCCAGCAGCTTAGGGGGACAGGGCTACGAGCAGTACTTC. This translates into CASSLGGQGYEQYF.